This T cell receptor beta chain was found in a study of T cell responses to AZD1222 COVID-19 vaccine. Broader study findings: Of the AZD1222 recipients, only 5 or 6 were seropositive at baseline. When two AZD1222 doses had been given, Spike-specific TCR breadth and depth rose. Females outnumbered males among donors, who were mostly white British; clonal diversity was possibly underestimated.

The germline V and J ends were trimmed by 0 bases and 7 bases, with 11 bases remaining between them. CDR3 size: 14 residues. Germline V gene data show CDR1 as SGDLS and CDR2 as YYNGEE. About this clone: Its antigen is unknown.

Only in-frame clones appear in the TCRdb table, and some are missing; sequencing was by immunoSEQ multiplex PCR. In the table there are about 83,000 clones, roughly 88% of which are singletons. Both about-4-week and about-12-week second-dose recipients were combined. V gene TRBV9 combines with J gene TRBJ1-5; perhaps TRBD1 as D (6 bases). Source: peripheral blood, taken 28 days after the second AZD1222 dose. This receptor was identified in an adult who received the AZD1222 COVID-19 vaccine. The CDR3 here is CASSVAGGQQPQHF. The DNA for the CDR3 is TGTGCCAGCAGCGTAGCCGGGGGACAACAGCCCCAGCATTTT.